These T cell receptor beta chains were read from a single sample in a study of blood T cell repertoires in COVID-19. The protocol was immunoSEQ multiplex PCR, while the TCRdb copy is restricted to in-frame clones and leaves out a portion. The sample lists 200,000 to 300,000 clones, around 84% occurring once. The source material was peripheral blood. These receptors originate from a man aged 60 to 69 with acute or convalescent COVID-19. CDR3s include the opening cysteine and the closing phenylalanine or tryptophan. D genes are given only for firm matches. Not every row has a clone size; where given, it reads once, few, many or a size class.

clone_size | j_call | cdr3_length | v_call | d_call | cdr3_nt | cdr3_aa
NA | TRBJ2-1 | 15 | TRBV7-2 | NA | TGTGCCAGCAGCTTAGATGGGGGCGGGTGGGATGAGCAGTTCTTC | CASSLDGGGWDEQFF
NA | TRBJ2-7 | 14 | TRBV4-1 | TRBD1 | TGCGCCAGCAGCCAAGATCAGGGGGCGGACGAGCAGTACTTC | CASSQDQGADEQYF
NA | TRBJ1-2 | 14 | TRBV27 | TRBD1 | TGTGCCAGCAGTTTGACCGGACAGGGTTGGGGCTACACCTTC | CASSLTGQGWGYTF
NA | TRBJ2-3 | 15 | TRBV28 | NA | TGTGCCAGCAGTTCCGGCCCGACTGCTGTAGATACGCAGTATTTT | CASSSGPTAVDTQYF
NA | TRBJ1-5 | 13 | TRBV2 | NA | TGTGCCAGCAGGGTCGAGTCCAATCAGCCCCAGCATTTT | CASRVESNQPQHF
NA | TRBJ2-7 | 15 | TRBV4-3 | NA | TGCGCCAGCAGCCAAGGGCGAAGCGGTTCTTACGAGCAGTACTTC | CASSQGRSGSYEQYF
NA | TRBJ2-4 | 17 | TRBV5-1 | NA | TGCGCCAGCAGCTTGCGTTCCCTTGGTGAAAGGGGTCACATTCAGTACTTC | CASSLRSLGERGHIQYF
NA | TRBJ1-3 | 16 | TRBV28 | NA | TGTGCCAGCAATATAGGGGGACGCCTCTCTGGAAACACCATATATTTT | CASNIGGRLSGNTIYF
NA | TRBJ2-1 | 16 | TRBV6-5 | TRBD2 | TGTGCCAGCAGTTACGAGAGCGGGAGTATCGGGTATGAGCAGTTCTTC | CASSYESGSIGYEQFF
NA | TRBJ2-6 | 15 | TRBV4-2 | NA | TGTGCCAGCAGCTACGAGGGCTCTGGGGCCAACGTCCTGACTTTC | CASSYEGSGANVLTF
NA | TRBJ2-3 | 16 | TRBV7-2 | TRBD2 | TGTGCCAGCAGCTTATCCGGGAGGGCCAACACAGATACGCAGTATTTT | CASSLSGRANTDTQYF
NA | TRBJ2-3 | 16 | TRBV7-9 | TRBD2 | TGTGCCAGCAACCCTAGCGGGAGAACTAGCACAGATACGCAGTATTTT | CASNPSGRTSTDTQYF
few | TRBJ1-5 | 14 | TRBV10-3 | TRBD1 | TGTGCCAGTACTCCGGGACAGGGGAATCAGCCCCAGCATTTT | CASTPGQGNQPQHF
NA | TRBJ2-7 | 13 | TRBV30 | TRBD1 | TGTGCCCGAAAGGACAGGGGAACCTACGAGCAGTACTTC | CARKDRGTYEQYF
NA | TRBJ1-4 | 12 | TRBV10-3 | NA | TGTGCCATCAGTGAGACACAGGGAAAACTGTTTTTT | CAISETQGKLFF
NA | TRBJ2-2 | 15 | TRBV7-8 | TRBD2 | TGTGCCAGCAGCTCGGGAGGAGCGTACACCGGGGAGCTGTTTTTT | CASSSGGAYTGELFF
NA | TRBJ2-5 | 15 | TRBV5-1 | TRBD1 | TGCGCCAGCAGCCGCTACAGGGGGGACCAAGAGACCCAGTACTTC | CASSRYRGDQETQYF
few | TRBJ1-5 | 13 | TRBV27 | TRBD1 | TGTGCCAGCAGTTTAGACAGGGATCAGCCCCAGCATTTT | CASSLDRDQPQHF
NA | TRBJ2-3 | 14 | TRBV29-1 | TRBD2 | TGCAGCGCCAACCTAGCGGGAGATCCGCTTACGCAGTATTTT | CSANLAGDPLTQYF
NA | TRBJ2-1 | 12 | TRBV7-6 | NA | TGTGCCAGCAGCTTGTTAGCAAATGAGCAGTTCTTC | CASSLLANEQFF
NA | TRBJ2-6 | 18 | TRBV10-2 | TRBD1 | TGCGCCAGCAGCGATCCAGGGGGCCAAGGTGGTGGGGCCAACGTCCTGACTTTC | CASSDPGGQGGGANVLTF
NA | TRBJ1-5 | 13 | TRBV10-2 | NA | TGCGCCAGCAGTGAGTCTCTAGGTCAGCCCCAGCATTTT | CASSESLGQPQHF
NA | TRBJ2-1 | 15 | TRBV12-5 | TRBD2 | TGTGCTAGTGGTTTGTCGGTAGCGGGAAACAATGAGCAGTTCTTC | CASGLSVAGNNEQFF
NA | TRBJ2-7 | 17 | TRBV2 | TRBD1 | TGTGCCAGCAGTGAAGCAGAGGACAGGGCTAGCTCCTACGAGCAGTACTTC | CASSEAEDRASSYEQYF
once | TRBJ1-1 | 14 | TRBV29-1 | NA | TGCAGCGTCGCCCCGGGAAGGATGAACACTGAAGCTTTCTTT | CSVAPGRMNTEAFF
NA | TRBJ2-1 | 15 | TRBV2 | TRBD2 | TGTGCCAGCAGGGACGGGACTAGCCGGCCCCGGGAGCAGTTCTTC | CASRDGTSRPREQFF
NA | TRBJ1-2 | 14 | TRBV11-2 | NA | TGTGCCAGCAGCTTATCCCTAGGGGATTCCGGCTACACCTTC | CASSLSLGDSGYTF
NA | TRBJ2-1 | 17 | TRBV9 | TRBD2 | TGTGCCAGCAGCCCCCGCCCGTCTAGCGGCTTCAACAATGAGCAGTTCTTC | CASSPRPSSGFNNEQFF
NA | TRBJ1-2 | 14 | TRBV5-4 | NA | TGTGCCAGCAGCTCCCCCACGGGGGGCTATGGCTACACCTTC | CASSSPTGGYGYTF
NA | TRBJ2-2 | 17 | TRBV4-2 | TRBD2 | TGTGCCAGCAGCCAAGAACAGGGGACTAGCGGGAGGGGTTTGCTGTTTTTT | CASSQEQGTSGRGLLFF
few | TRBJ1-5 | 13 | TRBV6-6 | NA | TGTGCCAGCAGTTACGAGGGTTGGCAGCCCCAGCATTTT | CASSYEGWQPQHF
NA | TRBJ1-2 | 17 | TRBV3-1/TRBV3-2 | NA | TGTGCCAGCAGCCAAGATTTCAGGACACCCCTCGGAGGGGGCTACACCTTC | CASSQDFRTPLGGGYTF
NA | TRBJ2-1 | 13 | TRBV6-6 | TRBD2 | TGTGCCAGCGCGGGGGGGGCGGTGTATGAGCAGTTCTTC | CASAGGAVYEQFF
NA | TRBJ2-3 | 19 | TRBV15 | NA | TGTGCCACCAGCAGAGATGCCCCGGTAGGACCGAGGGGCACAGATACGCAGTATTTT | CATSRDAPVGPRGTDTQYF
few | TRBJ1-4 | 18 | TRBV4-1 | NA | TGCGCCAGCAGCCAACCATTCGGCTTCGGGCGGGGTAATGAAAAACTGTTTTTT | CASSQPFGFGRGNEKLFF
NA | TRBJ2-1 | 14 | TRBV7-3 | TRBD1 | TGTGCCAGCAGCTTAACGACAGGGGGCACTGAGCAGTTCTTC | CASSLTTGGTEQFF
NA | TRBJ2-7 | 14 | TRBV5-1 | TRBD1 | TGCGCCAGCAGTCCCGGGACAGGGGCCTACGAGCAGTACTTC | CASSPGTGAYEQYF
NA | TRBJ2-2 | 16 | TRBV11-3 | TRBD2 | TGTGCCAGCAGCTTAGTGCTAGCGGGAGACACCGGGGAGCTGTTTTTT | CASSLVLAGDTGELFF
NA | TRBJ1-5 | 14 | TRBV19 | NA | TGTGCCAGTACCAGGGGAGATAGCAATCAGCCCCAGCATTTT | CASTRGDSNQPQHF
NA | TRBJ1-1 | 15 | TRBV19 | TRBD1 | TGTGCCAGTACCCAGATCCTCAGGGGGGAGACTGAAGCTTTCTTT | CASTQILRGETEAFF
NA | TRBJ2-7 | 14 | TRBV30 | NA | TGTGCCTGGAGTGTTAGAGGGGGGACAGACGAGCAGTACTTC | CAWSVRGGTDEQYF
NA | TRBJ1-2 | 15 | TRBV7-3 | TRBD1 | TGTGCCAGCAGCTCCACCCAGGGGGCTGACTATGGCTACACCTTC | CASSSTQGADYGYTF
NA | TRBJ2-5 | 16 | TRBV18 | TRBD2 | TGTGCCAGCTCATCCCTAGCGGGAGGCCCACAAGAGACCCAGTACTTC | CASSSLAGGPQETQYF
NA | TRBJ1-2 | 12 | TRBV6-5 | NA | TGTGCCAGCAGACCCGGACAGTGGGGCTACACCTTC | CASRPGQWGYTF
NA | TRBJ2-1 | 14 | TRBV6-5 | NA | TGTGCCAGCAGTTACTCCGGGACAAGCGTTGAGCAGTTCTTC | CASSYSGTSVEQFF
once | TRBJ2-2 | 12 | TRBV29-1 | NA | TGCAGCGTTAGCCAGAACACCGGGGAGCTGTTTTTT | CSVSQNTGELFF
NA | TRBJ2-7 | 15 | TRBV11-2 | TRBD1 | TGTGCCAGCAGCCCCCTGACAGGGGGCTCCTACGAGCAGTACTTC | CASSPLTGGSYEQYF
once | TRBJ1-2 | 13 | TRBV6-5 | TRBD1 | TGTGCCAGCAGTCGGACAGGGGGTTTGGGCTACACCTTC | CASSRTGGLGYTF
NA | TRBJ2-1 | 14 | TRBV9 | NA | TGTGCCAGCGCGGCGGGACAGATATACAATGAGCAGTTCTTC | CASAAGQIYNEQFF
once | TRBJ2-5 | 17 | TRBV7-8 | TRBD2 | TGTGCCAGCAGCCCTTCGGGAACTAGCGGGAGCCCGACGACCCAGTACTTC | CASSPSGTSGSPTTQYF
NA | TRBJ2-3 | 13 | TRBV28 | NA | TGTGCCAGCAGTTTATTGCAGGGAGATACGCAGTATTTT | CASSLLQGDTQYF
once | TRBJ1-1 | 12 | TRBV19 | TRBD1 | TGTGCCAGTCACAGGGGGCTCACTGAAGCTTTCTTT | CASHRGLTEAFF
NA | TRBJ2-1 | 14 | TRBV2 | NA | TGTGCCAGCAGTGGACAGGTATCCTACAATGAGCAGTTCTTC | CASSGQVSYNEQFF
NA | TRBJ2-2 | 17 | TRBV21-1 | NA | TGTGCCAGCAGCTCCCAGTCCGGGACTAGCGGGAGTGGGGAGCTGTTTTTT | CASSSQSGTSGSGELFF
NA | TRBJ2-7 | 18 | TRBV7-3 | NA | TGTGCCAGCAGCTTAACTGTGGCAGGGGTCCTAACAACCTACGAGCAGTACTTC | CASSLTVAGVLTTYEQYF